These 22 T cell receptor beta chains share one sample of origin, sequenced in a study of blood T cell repertoires in COVID-19 (dated by TCRdb to 2018 to 2021). Library method: the immunoSEQ multiplex PCR assay. TCRdb took this table from immuneACCESS and kept in-frame rearrangements with V and J called. Such tables lack part of the clones; where checked against another copy, unresolved V genes explain under half of the gap, and the rest is unexplained. Present in this sample are about 160,000 clones, roughly 84% of which were seen just once. Of the sample, 5.5% to 7% is held by the ten largest clones. Sequenced sample: peripheral blood. These receptors were collected from a man aged 50-60 years with active or convalescent COVID-19.

This chain connects TRBV28 to TRBJ2-6; D may be TRBD2 (5 bases). The CDR3 contains 21 residues. The V gene lost 2 bases and the J gene lost 0 bases, with 23 bases spanning the gap. Germline CDR1 is MDHEN and CDR2 is SYDVKM. This CDR3 reads CASSLGTGNTVQRSGANVLTF. DNA of the CDR3: TGTGCCAGCAGTTTAGGCACGGGGAATACTGTCCAACGCTCTGGGGCCAACGTCCTGACTTTC.

This clone was picked up one time. The chain couples TRBV19 to TRBJ1-1; D is ambiguous. From germline, CDR1 is LNHDA and CDR2 SQIVND (reference sequence). With 3 bases removed from V and 0 bases from J, the gap between germline ends came to 14 bases. CDR3 size: 16 residues. Here the CDR3 DNA reads TGTGCCAGTAGTATCCGGGGATCACCTATGAACACTGAAGCTTTCTTT. Translated: CASSIRGSPMNTEAFF.

This clone has just one count. V is TRBV4-1 and J is TRBJ2-1, with D maybe TRBD1 (5 bases). Trimming took 11 bases from V and 7 from J, leaving 12 bases between them. The CDR3 runs 11 residues. Germline-derived CDR1 and CDR2 are MGHRA and YSYEKL. This CDR3 is CAAQVANEQFF. The CDR3 bases are TGCGCCGCACAGGTGGCAAATGAGCAGTTCTTC.

The chain recombines TRBV7-9 with TRBJ1-2, with 9 positions matching TRBD1. V gave up 6 bases and J gave up 4 bases; unmatched junction bases: 18. The CDR3 contains 18 residues. Germline CDR1 SEHNR, CDR2 FQNEAQ (reference sequence). CDR3 DNA: TGTGCCAGCAGACGCGCCGGGACAGGGTCGTCTATGGGCTATGGCTACACCTTC. The encoded protein is CASRRAGTGSSMGYGYTF.

V and J are TRBV20-1 and TRBJ2-3, with D hard to call. V was pared by 6 bases and J by 3 bases, with 4 bases between. Germline V gene data show CDR1 as DFQATT and CDR2 as SNEGSKA (reference sequence). The CDR3 is made up of 10 amino acids. The CDR3 DNA reads TGCAGTGCCAGGACAGATACGCAGTATTTT. Translated, it gives CSARTDTQYF.

The chain is built from TRBV11-3 and TRBJ1-1; D ambiguous. Germline values: CDR1 SGHNT, CDR2 YENEEA. Trimming removed 1 base at V and 4 bases at J, with 7 bases between. The CDR3 length is 13 residues. CDR3 nucleotides: TGTGCCAGCAGCTTAGGTGTGGCCACTGAAGCTTTCTTT. Its protein product is CASSLGVATEAFF.

The chain links TRBV4-1 to TRBJ1-6, with TRBD1 matching 7 bases. CDR1 and CDR2 from the germline V gene are MGHRA and YSYEKL. The CDR3 contains 16 residues. The V gene end was trimmed by 0 bases and the J gene end by 6 bases; junction bases not matched to a gene: 5. This chain's CDR3 is CASSQDRDSLNSPLHF. The CDR3, as DNA: TGCGCCAGCAGCCAAGATCGGGACAGCCTTAATTCACCCCTCCACTTT.

The chain employs TRBV29-1 and TRBJ1-1; 8 bases agree with TRBD1. This CDR3 is built from 16 residues. V shed 4 bases and J 10 bases; nucleotides not matched to a gene: 20. Germline V lookup: CDR1 SQVTM, CDR2 ANQGSEA. The CDR3 DNA follows: TGCAGCGTTGTAGGGGGCAGGGGGCTGACTTCGGTCCCAGCTTTCTTT. Translating it yields CSVVGGRGLTSVPAFF.

This CDR3 reads CASGRGGGTDTQYF. CDR3 DNA sequence: TGTGCTAGTGGTCGTGGGGGCGGCACAGATACGCAGTATTTT. V and J are TRBV12-5 and TRBJ2-3; TRBD1 might be the D (6 bases). Trimming stripped 5 bases from V and 1 base from J, with 10 bases between. The CDR3 is 14 amino acids. From germline, CDR1 is LGHNT and CDR2 FRNRAP.

V usage is TRBV7-9 and J usage is TRBJ2-7; no reliable D call. From germline, CDR1 is SEHNR and CDR2 FQNEAQ (reference sequence). The V end was cut by 7 bases, the J end by 2 bases, with 15 bases between. The CDR3 is made up of 14 amino acids. The CDR3 loop is CASTLTQSPYEQYF. CDR3 sequence (DNA): TGTGCCAGCACCTTGACACAATCACCCTACGAGCAGTACTTC.

A word on this clone: At the DNA level, this CDR3 is encoded by other sequences in the same sample as well. This chain links TRBV30 with TRBJ2-7; possibly TRBD1 for D (5 bases). Germline CDR1 GTSNPN, CDR2 SVGIG (reference sequence). This CDR3 spans 11 amino acids. V was shortened by 2 bases and J by 4 bases, with 6 bases between the two germline ends. The CDR3 nucleotides read TGTGCCTGGAGTAGGGGTTACGAGCAGTACTTC. Translation gives CAWSRGYEQYF.

There are a few counts of this clone. This rearrangement joins TRBV6-2 or TRBV6-3 to TRBJ2-1; 13 bases are shared with TRBD2. V dropped 2 bases and J dropped 8; count of bases not matched to a gene: 18. CDR1 and CDR2 (germline): MNHEY, SVGEGT. This CDR3 is 20 amino acids long. CDR3 amino acids: CASSYPQLGLAGVVVDEQFF. In DNA form, the CDR3 reads TGTGCCAGCAGTTACCCTCAATTAGGACTAGCGGGGGTCGTCGTGGATGAGCAGTTCTTC.

The rearrangement links TRBV30 to TRBJ2-7, with a weak D call TRBD1 (6 bases). Trimming stripped 3 bases from V and 0 bases from J, with 12 bases between. Germline V gene lookup returns CDR1 GTSNPN and CDR2 SVGIG (reference sequence). The CDR3 runs 14 residues. CDR3 in amino acids: CAWRGGQSSYEQYF. The CDR3 DNA follows: TGTGCCTGGAGGGGTGGACAGAGCTCCTACGAGCAGTACTTC.

This sequence joins TRBV5-1 and TRBJ1-2; D is undetermined. Germline loops: CDR1 SGHRS, CDR2 YFSETQ. Trimming removed 0 bases from V and 8 bases from J, with 14 bases in between. This CDR3 is 14 amino acids long. This chain's CDR3 is CASSLDGVRGGYTF. As DNA, the CDR3 is TGCGCCAGCAGCTTGGATGGGGTTCGAGGGGGCTACACCTTC.

V is TRBV4-2 and J is TRBJ2-1; D not resolved. The CDR3 consists of 11 residues. The ends were cut back, 4 bases at V and 7 bases at J, with 5 bases in the middle. Germline CDR1 LGHNA, CDR2 YNFKEQ. The CDR3 bases are TGTGCCAGCAGCCTGACTAATGAGCAGTTCTTC. Translating gives CASSLTNEQFF.

The J gene is TRBJ1-4, the V gene TRBV11-2; D might be TRBD1 (6 bases). Germline V gives CDR1 SGHAT, CDR2 FQNNGV. CDR3 size: 15 residues. V was clipped by 5 bases and J by 4 bases, with 14 bases between them. CDR3 protein: CASSISRGINEKLFF. The CDR3 nucleotides are TGTGCCAGCAGCATCAGTAGGGGGATTAATGAAAAACTGTTTTTT. Full variable domain (rest looked up from reference TRBV11-2 and TRBJ1-4): EAGVAQSPRYKIIEKRQSVAFWCNPISGHATLYWYQQILGQGPKLLIQFQNNGVVDDSQLPKDRFSAERLKGVDSTLKIQPAKLEDSAVYLCASSISRGINEKLFFGSGTQLSVL.

J is TRBJ2-1 and V is TRBV20-1; 10 nucleotides align to TRBD2. Germline CDR1 reads DFQATT; CDR2 reads SNEGSKA (reference sequence). The CDR3 runs to 14 residues. V lost 3 bases, J lost 5 bases, and 4 bases stayed unmatched. The CDR3 DNA is TGCAGTGCTAGTAGCGGGAGGCAAAACAATGAGCAGTTCTTC. This codes for CSASSGRQNNEQFF.

This chain uses TRBV19 with TRBJ1-3, with TRBD1 matching 7 bases. Germline V gene sequence: CDR1 LNHDA, CDR2 SQIVND (reference sequence). The CDR3 extends over 14 amino acids. V shed 6 bases, J shed 0 bases, and the junction held 2 bases outside the gene matches. The CDR3 loop reads CASSGTVSGNTIYF. CDR3 nucleotide sequence: TGTGCCAGTAGCGGGACAGTCTCTGGAAACACCATATATTTT.

The J gene is TRBJ2-5, the V gene TRBV4-1; D might be TRBD2 (6 bases). Trimming left V 4 bases short and J 1 base short, with 10 bases between. CDR3 length: 14 residues. Germline CDR1 reads MGHRA; CDR2 reads YSYEKL. This CDR3 is CASSLPGLQETQYF. The CDR3 bases are TGCGCCAGCAGCCTACCGGGACTCCAAGAGACCCAGTACTTC.

The rearrangement joins TRBV7-2 to TRBJ1-6; TRBD1 agrees at 7 bases. V lost 6 bases to trimming and J lost 10 bases; unmatched junction nucleotides: 12. In germline, CDR1 is SGHTA, CDR2 FQGNSA. This CDR3 comprises 15 residues. CDR3 amino acids: CASSPLDRDGSPLHF. The CDR3 nucleotides are TGTGCCAGCAGTCCCCTCGACAGGGATGGCTCACCCCTCCACTTT.

The genes are TRBV5-4 and TRBJ1-2; TRBD1 might be the D (6 bases). The germline gives CDR1 SGHNT, CDR2 YYREEE (reference sequence). The V and J ends lost 0 bases and 8 bases respectively, with 11 bases between them. The CDR3 has 13 residues. CDR3 bases: TGTGCCAGCAGCTTGGGACAGGAACAAGGCTACACCTTC. It is translated as CASSLGQEQGYTF.

This chain connects TRBV3-1 (or the pseudogene TRBV3-2) to TRBJ1-1, with 10 nucleotides matching TRBD1. Germline CDR1 is LGHDT and CDR2 is YNNKEL (reference sequence). The CDR3 totals 14 residues. The trim removed 5 bases at V and 6 bases at J, leaving 6 bases unmatched. CDR3 coding DNA: TGTGCCAGCAGCTACGGACAGGGGGTGTCTGAAGCTTTCTTT. Its protein is CASSYGQGVSEAFF.